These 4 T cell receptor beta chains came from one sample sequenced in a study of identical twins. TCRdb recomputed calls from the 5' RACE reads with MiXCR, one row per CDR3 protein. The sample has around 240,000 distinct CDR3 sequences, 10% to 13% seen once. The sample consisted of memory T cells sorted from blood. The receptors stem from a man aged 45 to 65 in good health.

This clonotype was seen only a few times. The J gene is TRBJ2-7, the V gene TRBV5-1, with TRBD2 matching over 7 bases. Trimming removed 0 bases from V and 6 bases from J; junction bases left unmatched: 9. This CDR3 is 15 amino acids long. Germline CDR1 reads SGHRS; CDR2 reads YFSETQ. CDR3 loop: CASSLEGAGSGEQYF. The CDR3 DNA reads TGCGCCAGCAGCTTGGAGGGAGCGGGATCGGGCGAGCAGTACTTC.

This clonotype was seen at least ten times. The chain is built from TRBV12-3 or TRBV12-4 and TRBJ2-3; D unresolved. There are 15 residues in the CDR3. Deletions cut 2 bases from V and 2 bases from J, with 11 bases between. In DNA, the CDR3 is TGTGCCAGCAGTTTAATACTGGGGAACACAGATACGCAGTATTTT. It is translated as CASSLILGNTDTQYF.

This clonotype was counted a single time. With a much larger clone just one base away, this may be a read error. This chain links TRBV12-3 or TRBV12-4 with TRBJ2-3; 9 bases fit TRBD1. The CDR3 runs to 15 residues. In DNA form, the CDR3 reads TGTGCCGGCAGTAAAAGACAGGGGGGCACAGATACGCAGTATTTT. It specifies CAGSKRQGGTDTQYF.

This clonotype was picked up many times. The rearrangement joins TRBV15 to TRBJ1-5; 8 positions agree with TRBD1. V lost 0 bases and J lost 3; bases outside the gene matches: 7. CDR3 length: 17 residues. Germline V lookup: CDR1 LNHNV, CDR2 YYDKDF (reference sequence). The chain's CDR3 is CATSRDLRGQDNQPQHF. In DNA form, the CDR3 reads TGTGCCACCAGCAGAGATTTGAGGGGACAGGACAATCAGCCCCAGCATTTT.